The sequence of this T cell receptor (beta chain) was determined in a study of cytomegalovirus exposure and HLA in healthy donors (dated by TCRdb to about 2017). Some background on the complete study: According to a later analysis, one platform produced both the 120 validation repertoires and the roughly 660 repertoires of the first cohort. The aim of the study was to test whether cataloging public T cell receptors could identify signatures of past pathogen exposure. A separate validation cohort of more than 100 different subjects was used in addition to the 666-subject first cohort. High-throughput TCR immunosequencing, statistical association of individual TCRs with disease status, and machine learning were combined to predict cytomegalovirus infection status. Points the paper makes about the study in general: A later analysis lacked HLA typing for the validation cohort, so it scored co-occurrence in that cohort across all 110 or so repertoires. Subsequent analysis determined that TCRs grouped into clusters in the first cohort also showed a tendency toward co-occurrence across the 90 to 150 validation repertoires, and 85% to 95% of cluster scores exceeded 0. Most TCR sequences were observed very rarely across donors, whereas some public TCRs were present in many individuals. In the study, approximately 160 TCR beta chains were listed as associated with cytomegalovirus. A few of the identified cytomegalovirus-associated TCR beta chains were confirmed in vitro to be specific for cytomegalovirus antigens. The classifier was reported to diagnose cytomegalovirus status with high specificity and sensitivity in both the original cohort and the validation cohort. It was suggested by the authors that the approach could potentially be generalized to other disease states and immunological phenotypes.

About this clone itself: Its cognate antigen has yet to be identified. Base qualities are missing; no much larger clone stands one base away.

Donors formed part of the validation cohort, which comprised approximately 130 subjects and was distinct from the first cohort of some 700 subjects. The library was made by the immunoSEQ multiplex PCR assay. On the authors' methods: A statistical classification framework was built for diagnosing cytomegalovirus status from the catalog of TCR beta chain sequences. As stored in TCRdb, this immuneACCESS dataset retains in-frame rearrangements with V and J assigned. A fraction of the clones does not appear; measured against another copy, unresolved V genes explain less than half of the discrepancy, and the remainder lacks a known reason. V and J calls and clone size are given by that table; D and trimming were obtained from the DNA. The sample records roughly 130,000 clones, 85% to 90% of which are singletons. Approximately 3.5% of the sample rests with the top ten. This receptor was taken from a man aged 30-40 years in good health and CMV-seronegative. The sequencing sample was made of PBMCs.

For the CDR3, the sequence is CASSVGRGSYEQYF. The sequenced DNA is TGTGCCAGCAGCGTAGGGCGGGGCTCCTACGAGCAGTACTTC. The chain is made from TRBV9 and TRBJ2-7; a weak D assignment points to TRBD2 (6 bases agree). At the junction V is shortened by 0 bases and J by 0 bases, with 7 bases in between. The germline V gene provides CDR1 SGDLS and CDR2 YYNGEE. Reading from cysteine to phenylalanine, the CDR3 counts 14 amino acids. Only the CDR3 DNA stays, 42 bases, in frame from base 1.